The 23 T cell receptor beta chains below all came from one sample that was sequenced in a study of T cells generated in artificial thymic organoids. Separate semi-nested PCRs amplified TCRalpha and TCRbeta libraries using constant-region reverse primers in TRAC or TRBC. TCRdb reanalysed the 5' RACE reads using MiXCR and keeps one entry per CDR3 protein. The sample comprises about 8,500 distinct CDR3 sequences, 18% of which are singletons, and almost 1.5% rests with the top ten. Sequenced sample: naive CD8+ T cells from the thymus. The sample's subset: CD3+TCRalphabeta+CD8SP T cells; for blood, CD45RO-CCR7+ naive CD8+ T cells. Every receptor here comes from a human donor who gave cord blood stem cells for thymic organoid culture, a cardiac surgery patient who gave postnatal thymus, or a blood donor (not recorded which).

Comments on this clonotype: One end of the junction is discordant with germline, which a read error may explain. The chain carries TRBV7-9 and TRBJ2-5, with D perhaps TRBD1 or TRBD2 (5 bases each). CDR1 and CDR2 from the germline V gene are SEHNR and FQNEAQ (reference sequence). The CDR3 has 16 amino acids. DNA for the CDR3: TGTGCCAGCAGCTTAGCTTTGGGGCGGAAGGGAGAGACCCAGCACTTC. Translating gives CASSLALGRKGETQHF.

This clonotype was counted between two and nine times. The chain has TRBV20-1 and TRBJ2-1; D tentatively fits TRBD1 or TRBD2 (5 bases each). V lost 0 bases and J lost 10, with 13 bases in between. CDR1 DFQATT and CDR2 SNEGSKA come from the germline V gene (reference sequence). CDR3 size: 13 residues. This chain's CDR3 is CSAREFPGPEQFF. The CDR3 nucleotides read TGCAGTGCTAGAGAGTTCCCGGGACCCGAGCAGTTCTTC.

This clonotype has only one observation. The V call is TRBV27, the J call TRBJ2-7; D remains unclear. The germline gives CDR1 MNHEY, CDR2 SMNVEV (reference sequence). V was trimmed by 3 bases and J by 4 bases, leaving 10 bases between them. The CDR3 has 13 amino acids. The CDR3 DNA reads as TGTGCCAGCAGTTTCCAGATCGGGTACGAGCAGTACTTC. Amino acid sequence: CASSFQIGYEQYF.

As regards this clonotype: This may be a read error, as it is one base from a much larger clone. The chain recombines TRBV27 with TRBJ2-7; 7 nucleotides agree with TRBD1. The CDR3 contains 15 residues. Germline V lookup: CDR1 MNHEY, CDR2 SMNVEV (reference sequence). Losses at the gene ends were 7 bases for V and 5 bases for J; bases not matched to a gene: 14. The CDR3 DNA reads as TGTGCCAGCAATCCAATCCCGGGACAGTCCGACGAGCAGTACTTC. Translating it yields CASNPIPGQSDEQYF.

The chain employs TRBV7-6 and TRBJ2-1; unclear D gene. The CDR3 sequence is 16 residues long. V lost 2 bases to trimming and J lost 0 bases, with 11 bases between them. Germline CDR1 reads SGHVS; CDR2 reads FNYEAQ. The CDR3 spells CASSLFAGSSYNEQFF. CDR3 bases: TGTGCCAGCAGCTTATTTGCCGGAAGCTCCTACAATGAGCAGTTCTTC.

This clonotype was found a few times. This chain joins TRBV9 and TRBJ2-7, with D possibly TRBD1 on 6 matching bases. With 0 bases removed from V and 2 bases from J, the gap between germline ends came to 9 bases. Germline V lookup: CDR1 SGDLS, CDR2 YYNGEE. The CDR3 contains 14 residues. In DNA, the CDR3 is TGTGCCAGCAGCGTAGGTGGGGACACCTACGAGCAGTACTTC. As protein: CASSVGGDTYEQYF.

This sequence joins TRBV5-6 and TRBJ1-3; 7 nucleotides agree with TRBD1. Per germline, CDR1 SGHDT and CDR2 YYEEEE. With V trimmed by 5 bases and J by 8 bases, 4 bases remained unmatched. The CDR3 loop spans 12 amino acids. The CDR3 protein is CASSPGGDTIYF. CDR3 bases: TGTGCCAGCAGTCCAGGGGGAGACACCATATATTTT.

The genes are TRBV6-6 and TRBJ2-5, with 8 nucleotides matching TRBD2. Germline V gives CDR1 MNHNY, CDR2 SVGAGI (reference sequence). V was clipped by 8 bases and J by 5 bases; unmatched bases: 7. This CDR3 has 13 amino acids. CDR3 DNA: TGTGCCAGCGTAGCGGGGCGGGTTGAGACCCAGTACTTC. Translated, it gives CASVAGRVETQYF.

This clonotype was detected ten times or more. The CDR3: CASSLTALNEQFF. In DNA form, the CDR3 reads TGTGCCAGCAGCTTAACAGCACTCAATGAGCAGTTCTTC. This rearrangement joins TRBV11-2 to TRBJ2-1; D gene unclear. Germline lookup yields CDR1 SGHAT and CDR2 FQNNGV. The CDR3 is 13 amino acids. Trimming removed 2 bases at V and 6 bases at J, with 8 bases between.

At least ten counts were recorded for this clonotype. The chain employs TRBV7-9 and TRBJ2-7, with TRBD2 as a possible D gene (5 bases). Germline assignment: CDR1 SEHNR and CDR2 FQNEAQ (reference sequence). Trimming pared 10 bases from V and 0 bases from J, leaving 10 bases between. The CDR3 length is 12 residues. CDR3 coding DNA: TGTGCCATCACGACTAACTCCTACGAGCAGTACTTC. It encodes CAITTNSYEQYF.

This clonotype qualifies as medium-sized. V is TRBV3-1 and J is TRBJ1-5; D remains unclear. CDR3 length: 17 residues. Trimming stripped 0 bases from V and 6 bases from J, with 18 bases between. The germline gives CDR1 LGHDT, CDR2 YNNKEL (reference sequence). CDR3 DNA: TGTGCCAGCAGCCAAGATATTCCGGGAGGTATGACTCAGCCCCAGCATTTT. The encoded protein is CASSQDIPGGMTQPQHF. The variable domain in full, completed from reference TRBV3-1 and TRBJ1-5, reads DTAVSQTPKYLVTQMGNDKSIKCEQNLGHDTMYWYKQDSKKFLKIMFSYNNKELIINETVPNRFSPKSPDKAHLNLHINSLELGDSAVYFCASSQDIPGGMTQPQHFGDGTRLSIL.

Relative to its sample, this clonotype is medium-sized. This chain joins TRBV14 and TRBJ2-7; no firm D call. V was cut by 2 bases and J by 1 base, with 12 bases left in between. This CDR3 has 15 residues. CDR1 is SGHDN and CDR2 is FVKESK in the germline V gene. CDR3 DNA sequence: TGTGCCAGCAGCCAATGGTTTGGTTTGTCCTACGAGCAGTACTTC. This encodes CASSQWFGLSYEQYF.

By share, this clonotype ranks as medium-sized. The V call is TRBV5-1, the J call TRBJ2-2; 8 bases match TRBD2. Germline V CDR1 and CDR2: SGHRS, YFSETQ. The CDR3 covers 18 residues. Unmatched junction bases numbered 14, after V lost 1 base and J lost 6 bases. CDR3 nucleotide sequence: TGCGCCAGCAGCTTGCGGGACGGCGGGAGGCCCGGGTCCGGGGAGCTGTTTTTT. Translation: CASSLRDGGRPGSGELFF.

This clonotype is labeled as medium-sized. CDR3 DNA: TGTGCCAGTAAGCCTGGGGTGGATCAGCCCCAGCATTTT. This sequence encodes CASKPGVDQPQHF. The V and J genes are TRBV19 and TRBJ1-5; D gene ambiguous. V shed 7 bases and J shed 5 bases, with 12 bases lying between them. This CDR3 spans 13 amino acids. Germline values: CDR1 LNHDA, CDR2 SQIVND (reference sequence).

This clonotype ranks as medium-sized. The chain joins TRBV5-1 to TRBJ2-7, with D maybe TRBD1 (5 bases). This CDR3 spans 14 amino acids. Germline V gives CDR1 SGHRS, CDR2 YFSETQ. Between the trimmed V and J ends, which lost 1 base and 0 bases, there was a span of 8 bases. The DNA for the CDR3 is TGCGCCAGCAGCTTGAGACAGAGCTCCTACGAGCAGTACTTC. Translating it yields CASSLRQSSYEQYF.

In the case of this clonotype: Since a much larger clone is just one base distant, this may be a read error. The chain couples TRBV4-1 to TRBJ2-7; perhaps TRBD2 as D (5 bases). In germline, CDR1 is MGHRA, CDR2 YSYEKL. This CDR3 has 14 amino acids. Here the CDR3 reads CTSSWRDYPPEQYF. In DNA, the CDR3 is TGCACCAGCAGCTGGAGAGACTACCCCCCTGAGCAGTACTTC.

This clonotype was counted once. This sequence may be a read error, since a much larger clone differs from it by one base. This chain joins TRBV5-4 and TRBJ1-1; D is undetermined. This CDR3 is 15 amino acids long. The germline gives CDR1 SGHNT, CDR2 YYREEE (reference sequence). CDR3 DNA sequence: TGTACCAGCAGCCAGATGGGGAAGCTAAAAACTGAAGCTTTCTTT. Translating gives CTSSQMGKLKTEAFF.

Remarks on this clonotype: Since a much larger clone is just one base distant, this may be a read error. Here the CDR3 DNA reads TGTGCCAGCTCACCTCGGGGGGGCACAGATACGCAGTATTTT. It encodes CASSPRGGTDTQYF. V and J are TRBV18 and TRBJ2-3; TRBD2 agrees at 7 bases. With V trimmed by 3 bases and J by 1 base, 1 base remained unmatched. This CDR3 spans 14 amino acids. CDR1 KGHSH and CDR2 LQKENI come from the germline V gene.

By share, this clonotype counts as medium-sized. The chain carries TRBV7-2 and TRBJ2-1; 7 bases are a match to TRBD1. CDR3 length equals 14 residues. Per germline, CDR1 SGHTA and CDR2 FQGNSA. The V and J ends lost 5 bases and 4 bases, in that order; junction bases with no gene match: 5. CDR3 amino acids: CASSPRQGYNEQFF. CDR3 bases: TGTGCCAGCAGCCCCCGACAGGGTTACAATGAGCAGTTCTTC.

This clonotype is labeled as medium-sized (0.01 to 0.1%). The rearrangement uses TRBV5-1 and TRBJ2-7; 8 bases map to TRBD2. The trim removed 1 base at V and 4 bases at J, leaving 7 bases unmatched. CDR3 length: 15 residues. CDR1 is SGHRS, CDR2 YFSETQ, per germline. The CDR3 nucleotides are TGCGCCAGCAGCTTGACTAGCGGAGGGAGATACGAGCAGTACTTC. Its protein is CASSLTSGGRYEQYF.

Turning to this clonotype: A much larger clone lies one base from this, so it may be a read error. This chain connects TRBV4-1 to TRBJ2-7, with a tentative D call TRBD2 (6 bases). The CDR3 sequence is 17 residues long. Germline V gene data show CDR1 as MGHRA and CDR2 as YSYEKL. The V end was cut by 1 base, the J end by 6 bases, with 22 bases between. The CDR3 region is CASSQVLGRREFREQYF. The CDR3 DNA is TGCGCCAGCAGCCAAGTATTAGGGAGGAGGGAATTCCGCGAGCAGTACTTC.

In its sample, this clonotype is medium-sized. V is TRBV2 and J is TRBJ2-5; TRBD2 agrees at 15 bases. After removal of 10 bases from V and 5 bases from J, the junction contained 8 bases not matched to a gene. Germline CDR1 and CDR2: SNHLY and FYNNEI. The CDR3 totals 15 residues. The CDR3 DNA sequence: TGTGCCACCCAACACGGACTAGCGGGGGGGGAGACCCAGTACTTC. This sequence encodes CATQHGLAGGETQYF.

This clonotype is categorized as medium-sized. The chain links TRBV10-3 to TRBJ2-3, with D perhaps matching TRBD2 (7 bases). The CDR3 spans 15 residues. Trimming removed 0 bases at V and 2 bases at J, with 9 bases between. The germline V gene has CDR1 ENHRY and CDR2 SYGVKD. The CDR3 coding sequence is TGTGCCATCAGTGAGTCTGCGGGGGCCACAGATACGCAGTATTTT. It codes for CAISESAGATDTQYF.